This T cell receptor beta chain is drawn from a study of identical twins. Study observations and caveats: Excess low generation probability was seen in twin-shared out-of-frame alpha sequences. While abundant cord blood beta clonotypes carried fewer insertions, memory repertoires showed no such pattern.

Comments on this clonotype: The antigen is not known.

The length of the CDR3 is 15 residues. The V end was cut by 8 bases, the J end by 4 bases, with 19 bases between. TCRdb used MiXCR to reprocess the 5' RACE reads, holding one entry per CDR3 protein. The sample includes some 330,000 distinct CDR3 sequences, approximately 8.7% of them seen just once. The origin of this receptor is a woman aged 45-59 years in good health. V and J are TRBV12-3 or TRBV12-4 and TRBJ2-3; D is possibly TRBD1 (5 bases). The sequencing sample was made of naive T cells sorted from blood. CDR3 protein: CASPPRDGAADTQYF. As DNA, the CDR3 is TGTGCCAGCCCCCCCAGAGATGGGGCGGCAGATACGCAGTATTTT.